The source of this T cell receptor beta chain is a study of shared clonotypes between healthy human individuals. This CDR3 is built from 15 residues. Per germline, CDR1 SGHDN and CDR2 FVKESK. With 8 bases removed from V and 2 bases from J, the gap between germline ends came to 16 bases. Points from the study as a whole: Among the subsets, naive ones generally showed larger estimated richness than memory ones. Non-shared clonotypes displayed generation probabilities falling below those of clonotypes present in all four donors. Rarefaction curves obtained for sorted subsets showed sequencing incomplete despite large depth.

Concerning this clone itself: Antigen unknown.

In the naive CD8 group, cells lacked CD45RO and were positively selected for CCR7, so terminally differentiated effector memory CD45RA+ cells were left out. Original methodology: Owing to the provision of junction-only sequences devoid of quality scores by immunoSEQ, filtering differed. Assay used: immunoSEQ multiplex PCR; TCRdb lists only in-frame clones, some missing. The D gene and trimming were derived from the DNA, and the V and J assignments and clone size from that table. The profile covers about 600,000 clones, with 98% appearing a single time and 0.3% taken by the ten largest. The chain combines TRBV14 with TRBJ2-1; the D is unclear. This receptor was obtained from a man in his thirties or forties in good health. The specimen sequenced was naive CD8+ T cells sorted from blood. CDR3 protein: CASSSTPTAYNEQFF. In DNA, the CDR3 is TGTGCCAGCTCCTCAACCCCTACAGCCTACAATGAGCAGTTCTTC. The whole variable domain, remainder taken from reference TRBV14 and TRBJ2-1, is EAGVTQFPSHSVIEKGQTVTLRCDPISGHDNLYWYRRVMGKEIKFLLHFVKESKQDESGMPNNRFLAERTGGTYSTLKVQPAELEDSGVYFCASSSTPTAYNEQFFGPGTRLTVL.